This T cell receptor (beta chain) was identified in a study of pediatric ulcerative colitis. Germline V gene sequence: CDR1 SEHNR, CDR2 FQNEAQ (reference sequence). The V end lost 1 base, the J end lost 3 bases, and 16 bases lay between the germline ends. The CDR3 has 16 amino acids. Ulcerative colitis patients received no immunosuppressive medication before the diagnostic colonoscopy. TCRdb keeps only in-frame clones here, not all; method: immunoSEQ multiplex PCR. This sample has 30,000 or so clones; roughly four fifths occur once, and the top ten carry approximately 4%. This clonotype originated in a boy aged 5-17 years with severe ulcerative colitis. The source material was blood. The chain couples TRBV7-9 to TRBJ2-7, with a weak D call TRBD1 (5 bases). The CDR3 region is CASSLGVGDRGYEQYF. CDR3 nucleotide sequence: TGTGCCAGCAGCTTAGGGGTGGGTGACAGAGGCTACGAGCAGTACTTC.